These T cell receptor beta chains were read from a single sample in a study of blood T cell repertoires in COVID-19. TCRdb's copy holds only in-frame clones and misses some; the assay was immunoSEQ multiplex PCR. Here the sample spans over 150,000 clones, about 80% being singletons. Sequencing input: PBMCs or T cells enriched from blood (not recorded which). These receptors all stem from a woman in her 70s in a cohort exposed to, infected with or recovered from COVID-19 (not recorded which). Each CDR3 is given with its conserved first and last residue. The D gene is left open where the match is weak. A clone size is listed for some rows: how often the clone was seen (once, few, many), or a class if it is expanded.

d_call: -
clone_size: -
j_call: TRBJ1-1
v_call: TRBV29-1
cdr3_nt: TGCAGCGTCCTCGGGGGGCGGGGGTCCACTGAAGCTTTCTTT
cdr3_aa: CSVLGGRGSTEAFF

d_call: -
clone_size: few
j_call: TRBJ2-6
v_call: TRBV7-2
cdr3_nt: TGTGCCAGCAGCCCGAGGGTGGTAGCTGGGGCCAACGTCCTGACTTTC
cdr3_aa: CASSPRVVAGANVLTF

d_call: TRBD1
clone_size: -
j_call: TRBJ2-7
v_call: TRBV28
cdr3_nt: TGTGCCAGCAGCCGACAGGGGGTGTCCTACGAGCAGTACTTC
cdr3_aa: CASSRQGVSYEQYF

d_call: TRBD2
clone_size: -
j_call: TRBJ2-5
v_call: TRBV9
cdr3_nt: TGTGCCAGCAGCGTAGGGTTAGCGGGATATTCAGAGACCCAGTACTTC
cdr3_aa: CASSVGLAGYSETQYF

d_call: -
clone_size: once
j_call: TRBJ2-3
v_call: TRBV7-2
cdr3_nt: TGTGCCAGCAGCTTAGCTAGCAACACAGATACGCAGTATTTT
cdr3_aa: CASSLASNTDTQYF

d_call: TRBD2
clone_size: -
j_call: TRBJ2-2
v_call: TRBV5-1
cdr3_nt: TGCGCCAGCAGCTTGGTGGAGCGGGGGACCGGGGAGCTGTTTTTT
cdr3_aa: CASSLVERGTGELFF

d_call: -
clone_size: -
j_call: TRBJ2-1
v_call: TRBV5-4
cdr3_nt: TGTGCCAGCAGCTCTATGACTTGGGGCCTGCAGTTCTTC
cdr3_aa: CASSSMTWGLQFF

d_call: TRBD2
clone_size: -
j_call: TRBJ2-3
v_call: TRBV5-1
cdr3_nt: TGCGCCAGCAGCTTAGAAGGGAGGGCAAGCACAGATACGCAGTATTTT
cdr3_aa: CASSLEGRASTDTQYF

d_call: -
clone_size: -
j_call: TRBJ2-2
v_call: TRBV11-2
cdr3_nt: TGTGCCAGCAACCCTATGGCAGGGGACACCGGGGAGCTGTTTTTT
cdr3_aa: CASNPMAGDTGELFF

d_call: TRBD2
clone_size: once
j_call: TRBJ2-5
v_call: TRBV5-1
cdr3_nt: TGCGCCAGCAGCTTCTTAGCGGGGCAACAAGAGACCCAGTACTTC
cdr3_aa: CASSFLAGQQETQYF

d_call: -
clone_size: -
j_call: TRBJ1-3
v_call: TRBV5-1
cdr3_nt: TGCGCCAGCGGGGAGGGCTCTGGAAACACCATATATTTT
cdr3_aa: CASGEGSGNTIYF

d_call: TRBD1
clone_size: few
j_call: TRBJ1-4
v_call: TRBV5-1
cdr3_nt: TGCGCCAGCAGCTTACAGGGGACTAATGAAAAACTGTTTTTT
cdr3_aa: CASSLQGTNEKLFF

d_call: TRBD2
clone_size: -
j_call: TRBJ2-5
v_call: TRBV18
cdr3_nt: TGTGCCAGCTCGACTAGCGGGAGGGCCGCCGGGCGGGAACAAGAGACCCAGTACTTC
cdr3_aa: CASSTSGRAAGREQETQYF

d_call: -
clone_size: -
j_call: TRBJ2-3
v_call: TRBV10-3
cdr3_nt: TGTGCCATCCGGGCGAGACTAGGGGCCGATACGCAGTATTTT
cdr3_aa: CAIRARLGADTQYF

d_call: -
clone_size: -
j_call: TRBJ2-7
v_call: TRBV7-9
cdr3_nt: TGTGCCAGCAGCCTACAGGTTTTGAGTGAGCAGTACTTC
cdr3_aa: CASSLQVLSEQYF

d_call: TRBD1
clone_size: -
j_call: TRBJ1-4
v_call: TRBV5-1
cdr3_nt: TGCGCCAGCAGCCGCCAGGGGGCCGGGGATGAAAAACTGTTTTTT
cdr3_aa: CASSRQGAGDEKLFF

d_call: TRBD2
clone_size: few
j_call: TRBJ2-1
v_call: TRBV2
cdr3_nt: TGTGCCAGCAAATTTGGACTAGCGGGAGGGCCTGTGGTTTCTGAGCAGTTCTTC
cdr3_aa: CASKFGLAGGPVVSEQFF

d_call: -
clone_size: few
j_call: TRBJ2-7
v_call: TRBV18
cdr3_nt: TGTGCCAGCTCACTAACCGGACAGACCCCGGGAGAGCAGTACTTC
cdr3_aa: CASSLTGQTPGEQYF

d_call: TRBD2
clone_size: -
j_call: TRBJ2-1
v_call: TRBV11-2
cdr3_nt: TGTGCCAGCAGCTTATCTAGCGGGAGGTACAATGAGCAGTTCTTC
cdr3_aa: CASSLSSGRYNEQFF

d_call: -
clone_size: -
j_call: TRBJ1-5
v_call: TRBV12-2
cdr3_nt: TGTGCAAGTCGCTTAAAAGTCGGCAGGGAAGGCAATCAGCCCCAGCATTTT
cdr3_aa: CASRLKVGREGNQPQHF

d_call: -
clone_size: -
j_call: TRBJ2-1
v_call: TRBV4-2
cdr3_nt: TGTGCCAGCAGCCGATCACTATTGGCGGCACACAATGAGCAGTTCTTC
cdr3_aa: CASSRSLLAAHNEQFF

d_call: TRBD2
clone_size: once
j_call: TRBJ2-7
v_call: TRBV5-1
cdr3_nt: TGCGCCAGCAGCCTAGGGACTAGCCGCGGATACGAGCAGTACTTC
cdr3_aa: CASSLGTSRGYEQYF

d_call: TRBD1
clone_size: -
j_call: TRBJ2-7
v_call: TRBV7-9
cdr3_nt: TGTGCCAGCGGTCCGACAGGGGTCAACGAGCAGTACTTC
cdr3_aa: CASGPTGVNEQYF

d_call: TRBD2
clone_size: -
j_call: TRBJ2-1
v_call: TRBV18
cdr3_nt: TGTGCCAGCTCACCATCATTTAGCGGGAGTGGGTACAATGAGCAGTTCTTC
cdr3_aa: CASSPSFSGSGYNEQFF